This T cell receptor beta chain was profiled in a study of regulatory T cells in long-lasting Graves disease. General study results and limits: Among samples with persistent disease, TRBV28, TRBJ1-2 and TRBJ2-5 were favored. Persistent Graves' patients showed less TCR diversity than newly diagnosed ones. Possibly, too few samples lowered accuracy.

CDR1 and CDR2 (germline): LGHDT, YNNKEL (reference sequence). This CDR3 region has 14 residues. V dropped 0 bases and J dropped 4 bases, with 10 bases sitting between them. CDR3-region Arm-PCR and iRepertoire HTBI primers produced the TCR beta libraries. TCRdb fed the multiplex PCR reads into MiXCR, producing one record per CDR3 protein. Among about 320,000 distinct CDR3 sequences, about a sixth were seen once, and the ten largest hold around 37%. This clonotype showed up just a few times. What it binds is not known. Time point specified: newly diagnosed GD, antithyroid drugs for less than 3 months. Construction of the TCR library relied on RNA isolated from PBMCs.

The chain has TRBV3-1 and TRBJ2-7; D possibly uses TRBD1 or TRBD2 (5 bases each). This clonotype was obtained from a female donor with Graves disease. The sample consisted of peripheral blood mononuclear cells (PBMCs), taken at new diagnosis, from a patient treated with antithyroid drugs. CDR3 sequence (DNA): TGTGCCAGCAGCCAAGATGGGACCGTATACGAGCAGTACTTC. Amino acids: CASSQDGTVYEQYF.